A single sample is the source of the 19 T cell receptor beta chains below, sequenced in a study of OX40 agonist ivuxolimab in advanced cancers. TCRdb's copy holds only in-frame clones and misses some; the assay was immunoSEQ multiplex PCR. Of 60,000 to 80,000 clones listed, approximately 81% are singletons. The starting material was CD4+ or CD8+ T cells sorted from blood, obtained in a trial of the OX40 agonist ivuxolimab. The origin of the receptors is an adult with an advanced solid tumor such as melanoma, head and neck, liver or kidney cancer.

This chain uses TRBV6-5 with TRBJ2-5, with TRBD1 matching over 7 bases. Germline CDR1 is MNHEY and CDR2 is SVGAGI. The CDR3 sequence is 14 residues long. Trimming cost V 5 bases and J 0 bases; bases outside gene matches: 3. The CDR3 nucleotides read TGTGCCAGCAGTATACAGGGGAACCAAGAGACCCAGTACTTC. Amino acid sequence: CASSIQGNQETQYF.

This chain links TRBV18 with TRBJ1-3, with a tentative D call TRBD1 (6 bases). Trimming took 3 bases from V and 0 from J, leaving 15 bases between them. CDR1 and CDR2 (germline): KGHSH, LQKENI. The CDR3 spans 17 residues. The CDR3, as DNA: TGTGCCAGCTCACCTGACCCGACAGGTGGCTCTGGAAACACCATATATTTT. It yields the protein CASSPDPTGGSGNTIYF.

This sequence joins TRBV27 and TRBJ2-1; 10 nucleotides align to TRBD2. The J segment lost 5 bases and the V segment lost 6 bases, leaving 13 bases of the junction unmatched. Germline loops: CDR1 MNHEY, CDR2 SMNVEV (reference sequence). The CDR3 has 17 residues. The chain's CDR3 is CASSPLVLAGINNEQFF. DNA of the CDR3: TGTGCCAGCAGCCCCCTGGTACTAGCGGGAATTAACAATGAGCAGTTCTTC.

This clone was recorded a few times. This chain links TRBV7-2 with TRBJ2-7; 8 positions match TRBD1. CDR3 size: 15 residues. J lost 3 bases, V lost 3 bases, and 7 bases had no gene match. Germline CDR1 SGHTA, CDR2 FQGNSA. Here the CDR3 reads CASSFGQGGGYEQYF. The CDR3, as DNA: TGTGCCAGCAGCTTCGGACAGGGTGGGGGCTACGAGCAGTACTTC.

V is TRBV2 and J is TRBJ1-1; TRBD1 aligns across 8 bases. Germline CDR1 SNHLY, CDR2 FYNNEI. This CDR3 contains 16 residues. With 5 bases clipped from V and 0 bases from J, the junction kept 8 bases outside the gene matches. The CDR3 is CASSTFKGQVNTEAFF. The CDR3 DNA sequence: TGTGCCAGCAGTACTTTTAAGGGACAGGTGAACACTGAAGCTTTCTTT.

J is TRBJ2-1 and V is TRBV7-2; D may be TRBD1 or TRBD2 (5 bases each). The CDR3 is 13 amino acids. Germline loops: CDR1 SGHTA, CDR2 FQGNSA. V was shortened by 7 bases and J by 5 bases, with 12 bases between the two germline ends. The CDR3 coding sequence is TGTGCCAGCACCCGAGGGACGAACAATGAGCAGTTCTTC. This translates into CASTRGTNNEQFF.

Of note for this clone: At one end the junction does not follow the germline gene, possibly because of a read error. The V and J genes are TRBV2 and TRBJ2-7; TRBD1 might be the D (5 bases). Germline assignment: CDR1 SNHLY and CDR2 FYNNEI. The CDR3 runs 14 residues. CDR3 nucleotides: TGTGCCAGCAGAGAAGACAGTTTCTCCTACGAGCAGTACTTC. Translation: CASREDSFSYEQYF.

The gene calls are TRBV6-5 and TRBJ2-3; D is undetermined. Looked up from germline, CDR1 is MNHEY and CDR2 is SVGAGI. The germline V and J ends were trimmed by 3 bases and 2 bases, with 9 bases remaining between them. The CDR3 sequence is 14 residues long. The CDR3 loop is CASSYDSNTDTQYF. The CDR3 DNA follows: TGTGCCAGCAGTTATGACTCAAACACAGATACGCAGTATTTT.

This clone came up a few times. V usage is TRBV27 and J usage is TRBJ2-7; D uncertain. V lost 6 bases and J lost 1, with 13 bases in between. Germline V gives CDR1 MNHEY, CDR2 SMNVEV (reference sequence). The CDR3 is 14 residues long. The CDR3 DNA is TGTGCCAGCAGACGGACGGAGCTATCCTACGAGCAGTACTTC. It specifies CASRRTELSYEQYF.

This CDR3 is CASSDVGTSGSGELFF. The CDR3 bases are TGTGCCAGCAGCGACGTTGGGACTAGCGGTTCCGGGGAGCTGTTTTTT. The V call is TRBV4-2, the J call TRBJ2-2; 11 nucleotides agree with TRBD2. The CDR3 has 16 residues. Trimming took 5 bases from V and 6 from J; bases not matched to a gene: 8. Per germline, CDR1 LGHNA and CDR2 YNFKEQ.

The V gene is TRBV2, the J gene TRBJ1-3; D is uncertain. CDR1 is SNHLY and CDR2 is FYNNEI in the germline V gene. V gave up 7 bases and J gave up 0 bases, with 7 bases separating them. The CDR3 has 13 amino acids. The CDR3 here is CASKAGSGNTIYF. CDR3 bases: TGTGCCAGCAAAGCGGGCTCTGGAAACACCATATATTTT. The full variable domain, rest sourced from reference TRBV2 and TRBJ1-3, is EPEVTQTPSHQVTQMGQEVILRCVPISNHLYFYWYRQILGQKVEFLVSFYNNEISEKSEIFDDQFSVERPDGSNFTLKIRSTKLEDSAMYFCASKAGSGNTIYFGEGSWLTVV.

V gene TRBV10-3 combines with J gene TRBJ2-2, with 11 bases identical to TRBD2. The germline V gene encodes CDR1 ENHRY and CDR2 SYGVKD. The CDR3 extends over 15 amino acids. V was pared by 8 bases and J by 1 base, with 3 bases of the junction left unmatched. This CDR3 is CAIPGTSGNTGELFF. The CDR3 DNA reads TGTGCCATCCCGGGGACTAGCGGGAACACCGGGGAGCTGTTTTTT.

This clone was detected a few times. This chain connects TRBV6-5 to TRBJ1-5; D perhaps matches TRBD1 (6 bases). The germline gives CDR1 MNHEY, CDR2 SVGAGI. The CDR3 consists of 13 residues. The V gene lost 5 bases and the J gene lost 3 bases, with 8 bases spanning the gap. DNA for the CDR3: TGTGCCAGCAGTGACAGGTACAATCAGCCCCAGCATTTT. It yields the protein CASSDRYNQPQHF.

CDR3 nucleotides: TGTGCCAGCAGCCTGCGAGGGACTCGGCGCACAGATACGCAGTATTTT. Translated, it gives CASSLRGTRRTDTQYF. The chain carries TRBV13 and TRBJ2-3; D is perhaps TRBD2 (6 bases). The CDR3 totals 16 residues. With 5 bases removed from V and 1 base from J, the gap between germline ends came to 16 bases. CDR1 and CDR2 (germline): PRHDT, FYEKMQ (reference sequence). Together with reference TRBV13 and TRBJ2-3, the CDR3 gives the full variable domain: AAGVIQSPRHLIKEKRETATLKCYPIPRHDTVYWYQQGPGQDPQFLISFYEKMQSDKGSIPDRFSAQQFSDYHSELNMSSLELGDSALYFCASSLRGTRRTDTQYFGPGTRLTVL.

The chain's CDR3 is CSVDSRVEQFF. For the CDR3, the DNA is TGCAGCGTTGATAGTAGGGTAGAGCAGTTCTTC. The V call is TRBV29-1, the J call TRBJ2-1; D is uncertain. The CDR3 contains 11 residues. V lost 3 bases and J 10 bases, leaving 10 bases between the germline ends. Germline V gene sequence: CDR1 SQVTM, CDR2 ANQGSEA.

There are a few counts of this clone. Here the CDR3 DNA reads TGTGCCAGCAGCGACCGGGACAGAGACACCGGGGAGCTGTTTTTT. Its translation is CASSDRDRDTGELFF. The chain joins TRBV7-9 to TRBJ2-2, with 7 bases identical to TRBD1. The CDR3 runs to 15 residues. The trim removed 5 bases at V and 3 bases at J, leaving 6 bases unmatched. Germline V lookup: CDR1 SEHNR, CDR2 FQNEAQ (reference sequence).

The chain joins TRBV6-1 to TRBJ2-7; the D gene is possibly TRBD2 (5 bases). Germline V gene sequence: CDR1 MNHNS, CDR2 SASEGT. Trimming took off 6 bases at V and 0 bases at J, with 12 bases between the two ends. The CDR3 spans 14 residues. DNA for the CDR3: TGTGCCAGCAGCCAGAGGGATCTCTCCTACGAGCAGTACTTC. It yields the protein CASSQRDLSYEQYF.

The V call is TRBV6-5, the J call TRBJ1-1; possible D gene TRBD1, 6 bases. This CDR3 has 14 amino acids. Germline V lookup: CDR1 MNHEY, CDR2 SVGAGI. V was shortened by 6 bases and J by 7 bases, with 18 bases between the two germline ends. In DNA, the CDR3 is TGTGCCAGCAGCTCCTTGGGGGGCGCGATTGAAGCTTTCTTT. Protein: CASSSLGGAIEAFF.

This chain connects TRBV5-1 to TRBJ2-1, with TRBD2 matching over 7 bases. The CDR3 is made up of 13 amino acids. With V trimmed by 4 bases and J by 4 bases, 2 bases remained unmatched. The germline CDR1 and CDR2 sequences are SGHRS and YFSETQ. The CDR3, as DNA: TGCGCCAGCAGCGGGGGGGTTTACAATGAGCAGTTCTTC. Protein sequence: CASSGGVYNEQFF.